This T cell receptor beta chain emerged from a study of blood T cell repertoires in COVID-19. Germline CDR1 MRHNA, CDR2 SNTAGT. The CDR3 loop spans 13 amino acids. Trimming stripped 0 bases from V and 5 bases from J, with 5 bases between. In this sample, this clone turned up many times. TCRdb's copy holds only in-frame clones and misses some; the assay was immunoSEQ multiplex PCR. The data show some 100,000 clones, with approximately 75% seen just once and 13% held by the top ten. This receptor was obtained from a human donor in a cohort sampled during active COVID-19. The sequenced material came from peripheral blood. The chain recombines TRBV6-4 with TRBJ2-1; D is perhaps TRBD1 (5 bases). The CDR3 DNA sequence: TGTGCCAGCAGTGACTCGGACAACAATGAGCAGTTCTTC. Amino acids: CASSDSDNNEQFF.